A selection of T cell receptor beta chains follows, all from one sample in a study of blood T cell repertoires in COVID-19. Sequencing was performed with immunoSEQ multiplex PCR; in TCRdb, only in-frame clones are kept and a portion is missing. Altogether about 210,000 clones are present, more than 80% being singletons, with the ten largest covering around 9%. The source material was PBMCs or T cells enriched from blood (not recorded which). The receptor set was obtained from a man aged 35 to 55 who had recovered from COVID-19. Each CDR3 is given with its conserved first and last residue. A D gene is named only where the DNA matches it firmly. Only part of the rows carry a size: once, few, many, or a class if the clone is expanded.

TRBJ2-2	TRBV7-9	.	TRBD1	TGTGCCAGCAGCCCTGGACAGGGGGGGGCCGGGGAGCTGTTTTTT	CASSPGQGGAGELFF
TRBJ1-2	TRBV4-1	once	.	TGCGCCAGCAGCCAAGATACGGCAGGATACCGCTATGGCTACACCTTC	CASSQDTAGYRYGYTF
TRBJ2-3	TRBV7-6	.	.	TGTGCCAGCAGCTTATTCTCTACAGATACGCAGTATTTT	CASSLFSTDTQYF
TRBJ1-6	TRBV11-2	.	TRBD1	TGTGCCAGCAGCACCGGACAGGGGGTTAATTCACCCCTCCACTTT	CASSTGQGVNSPLHF
TRBJ1-1	TRBV5-8	.	.	TGTGCCAGCAGCTTGTTGGGGGGTGGCACTGAAGCTTTCTTT	CASSLLGGGTEAFF
TRBJ1-2	TRBV5-1	.	TRBD1	TGCGCCAGCAGCCCGGGACAGGGTCGGTATGGCTACACCTTC	CASSPGQGRYGYTF
TRBJ1-1	TRBV27	few	TRBD1	TGTGCCAGCAGTAGACAGGGAGGTAGTATGGTCACTGAAGCTTTCTTT	CASSRQGGSMVTEAFF
TRBJ1-5	TRBV19	.	TRBD1	TGTGCCAGTAGCGGGACAGGGGATCAGCCCCAGCATTTT	CASSGTGDQPQHF
TRBJ1-2	TRBV6-2/TRBV6-3	.	TRBD1	TGTGCCAGCAGTTACCCAAGACAGGGGGCCTACTATGGCTACACCTTC	CASSYPRQGAYYGYTF
TRBJ1-1	TRBV4-1	.	.	TGCGCCAGCAGCCAATCGGGTGCACCAACCCTGAACACTGAAGCTTTCTTT	CASSQSGAPTLNTEAFF
TRBJ2-4	TRBV29-1	.	.	TGCAGCGTTGCAGACGGAGCCAAAAACATTCAGTACTTC	CSVADGAKNIQYF
TRBJ2-7	TRBV2	.	.	TGTGCCAGTAAGCCCAGGTTTCTGTCCTACGAGCAGTACTTC	CASKPRFLSYEQYF
TRBJ2-1	TRBV5-1	.	TRBD1	TGCGCCAGCAGCTTGCGAGACAGGGTCAATGAGCAGTTCTTC	CASSLRDRVNEQFF
TRBJ1-6	TRBV7-8	.	TRBD1	TGTGCCAGCAGCTTAGCGACAGGGCAAAATTCACCCCTCCACTTT	CASSLATGQNSPLHF
TRBJ2-2	TRBV5-5	.	TRBD1	TGTGCCAGCAGCGTGGACAGGGGGCTTAACACCGGGGAGCTGTTTTTT	CASSVDRGLNTGELFF
TRBJ1-5	TRBV9	.	TRBD1	TGTGCCAGCAGCGTAGGAGGGGGCGGCAATCAGCCCCAGCATTTT	CASSVGGGGNQPQHF
TRBJ2-7	TRBV5-1	once	TRBD2	TGCGCCAGCAGCTTGGTCCCTACCGGGACGGGAGGCGACGAGCAGTACTTC	CASSLVPTGTGGDEQYF
TRBJ2-2	TRBV14	.	.	TGTGCCAGCAGAGGGCAGGGCAACACCGGGGAGCTGTTTTTT	CASRGQGNTGELFF
TRBJ2-7	TRBV5-6	few	.	TGTGCCAGCAGCTTGGGGAGCTCCTACGAGCAGTACTTC	CASSLGSSYEQYF
TRBJ2-1	TRBV5-6	.	.	TGTGCCAGCAGCCTAGCGTCGAGCTCCTACAATGAGCAGTTCTTC	CASSLASSSYNEQFF
TRBJ2-1	TRBV24-1	.	TRBD2	TGTGCCACCAGTGATTGGGGGGGTCCAGCGGGAGAGTTCTACAATGAGCAGTTCTTC	CATSDWGGPAGEFYNEQFF
TRBJ2-7	TRBV7-9	.	.	TGTGCCAGCAGCCTAAATATGGGGGGAACCTACGAGCAGTACTTC	CASSLNMGGTYEQYF
TRBJ2-1	TRBV9	.	TRBD2	TGTGCCAGCAGCGTAGCTCAGCCACGGAGCGGGGGGGGTGAGCAGTTCTTC	CASSVAQPRSGGGEQFF
TRBJ1-5	TRBV30	once	.	TGTGCCTGGAGTGTTCGGTCCGTCACTTCAAATCAGCCCCAGCATTTT	CAWSVRSVTSNQPQHF
TRBJ1-2	TRBV12-3/TRBV12-4	.	TRBD1	TGTGCCAGCAGTGGGACAGGCAACTATGGCTACACCTTC	CASSGTGNYGYTF
TRBJ1-3	TRBV30	.	.	TGTGCCTGGAGTACCCCCCAGGGTGGAAACACCATATATTTT	CAWSTPQGGNTIYF
TRBJ1-2	TRBV3-1/TRBV3-2	once	TRBD1	TGTGCCAGCAGCCAAGCGGGACAGGGGACCTATGGCTACACCTTC	CASSQAGQGTYGYTF
TRBJ2-5	TRBV18	.	.	TGTGCCAGCTCACCAAGGAGCGGCCCGCAAGAGACCCAGTACTTC	CASSPRSGPQETQYF
TRBJ1-6	TRBV15	.	.	TGTGCCACCAGCACATTAACTGGGCCTTCACCCCTCCACTTT	CATSTLTGPSPLHF
TRBJ2-1	TRBV7-6	.	TRBD2	TGTGCCAGCAGCTTAGCAGGCGGGAGCTCAGGGAATGAGCAGTTCTTC	CASSLAGGSSGNEQFF
TRBJ1-3	TRBV27	.	.	TGTGCCAGCAGTTTAAGTCAGACAGAGACCTCTGGAAACACCATATATTTT	CASSLSQTETSGNTIYF
TRBJ2-1	TRBV27	.	TRBD2	TGTGCCAGCAGTTTATCCAGCGGGGCTTCCTACAATGAGCAGTTCTTC	CASSLSSGASYNEQFF
TRBJ1-4	TRBV2	once	TRBD1	TGTGCCAGCAAGGTTGCCGGGACAGGGAATGAAAAACTGTTTTTT	CASKVAGTGNEKLFF
TRBJ1-2	TRBV5-4	.	.	TGTGCCAGTAGACACCCAGCTAACTATGGCTACACCTTC	CASRHPANYGYTF
TRBJ1-2	TRBV3-1/TRBV3-2	.	TRBD1	TGTGCCAGCAGCCAAGGAGCCGGGACAGGGGTTCGAAGCTATGGCTACACCTTC	CASSQGAGTGVRSYGYTF
TRBJ1-2	TRBV11-2	.	TRBD1	TGTGCCAGCAGCGACAGGGGGGACACCAACTTC	CASSDRGDTNF
TRBJ2-5	TRBV5-5	.	TRBD2	TGTGCCAGCAGCTTACTAGCGGGGTGGATTCAAGAGACCCAGTACTTC	CASSLLAGWIQETQYF
TRBJ1-6	TRBV6-5	few	.	TGTGCCAGCAGTTCCCAGTTGGGGAGGTATTCACCCCTCCACTTT	CASSSQLGRYSPLHF
TRBJ2-2	TRBV2	.	TRBD2	TGTGCCAGCAGAACTAGCGGGGTCGGGGAGCTGTTTTTT	CASRTSGVGELFF
TRBJ1-1	TRBV19	.	.	TGTGCCAGTAGTATACCTCTACGGGGGGCTGAAGCTTTCTTT	CASSIPLRGAEAFF
TRBJ1-1	TRBV5-1	.	.	TGCGCCAGCAGCTTGGGAACCCGGGTCGGCACTGAAGCTTTCTTT	CASSLGTRVGTEAFF
TRBJ1-2	TRBV5-4	.	.	TGTGCCAGCAGCTCGGACAGCTATGGCTACACCTTC	CASSSDSYGYTF
TRBJ2-7	TRBV9	.	.	TGTGCCAGCAGCAAGGACCCAACAGGGCTCTACGAGCAGTACTTC	CASSKDPTGLYEQYF
TRBJ1-2	TRBV7-2	few	.	TGTGCCAGCAGCCCTTGGCGGCCAGGGACTTATGGCTACACCTTC	CASSPWRPGTYGYTF
TRBJ2-3	TRBV7-3	.	.	TGTGCCAGCAGCCCGGGGGGCACCTACACAGATACGCAGTATTTT	CASSPGGTYTDTQYF
TRBJ2-7	TRBV5-3	.	TRBD1	TGTGCCAGAAGCTCGTCGGGACAGTCCTACGAGCAGTACTTC	CARSSSGQSYEQYF
TRBJ2-7	TRBV27	.	.	TGTGCCAGCAGTTTAGAGTCAAGCTCCTACGAGCAGTACTTC	CASSLESSSYEQYF
TRBJ1-1	TRBV20-1	.	.	TGCAGTGCTAGGAGGGTCACTGAAGCTTTCTTT	CSARRVTEAFF
TRBJ2-7	TRBV15	.	TRBD1	TGTGCCACCAGCAGGGGGGGACAGGGGATGGACGAGCAGTACTTC	CATSRGGQGMDEQYF
TRBJ1-2	TRBV7-9	.	TRBD1	TGTGCCAGCAGCCCCAGCGGACAGGGGTATGGCTACACCTTC	CASSPSGQGYGYTF